This T cell receptor beta chain was sequenced during a study of blood T cells in healthy people across ages. As for the study in general: Researchers report that template switching captured about one barcoded beta molecule per two T cells.

PCR was performed a second time for about 7 to 11 cycles using a sample-barcoded 5' primer and a J-beta primer mix. TCRdb re-derived calls from the 5' RACE reads in MiXCR, one entry per CDR3 protein. The repertoire holds over a million distinct CDR3 sequences, with 42% as singletons. The source material was blood. The sequence was obtained from a young woman in good health.

CDR3 loop: CASTTPGGTAHNEQFF. Here the CDR3 DNA reads TGTGCCAGCACTACTCCTGGCGGGACGGCCCACAATGAGCAGTTCTTC. The chain employs TRBV6-5 and TRBJ2-1; a weak D match, TRBD2 (6 bases). Germline V gives CDR1 MNHEY, CDR2 SVGAGI. Trimming removed 7 bases at V and 5 bases at J, with 21 bases between. The CDR3 length is 16 residues.